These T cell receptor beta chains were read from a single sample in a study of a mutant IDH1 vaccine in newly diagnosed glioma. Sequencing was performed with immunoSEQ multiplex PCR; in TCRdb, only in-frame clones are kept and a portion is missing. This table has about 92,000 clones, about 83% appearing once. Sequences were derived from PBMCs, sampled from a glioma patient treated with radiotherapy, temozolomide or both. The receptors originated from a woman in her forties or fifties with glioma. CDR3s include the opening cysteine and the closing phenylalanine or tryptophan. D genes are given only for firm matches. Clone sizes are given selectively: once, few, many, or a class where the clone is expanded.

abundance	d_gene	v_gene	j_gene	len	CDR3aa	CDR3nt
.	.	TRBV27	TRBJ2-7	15	CASSLRGGVEYEQYF	TGTGCCAGCAGTTTAAGGGGGGGAGTTGAGTACGAGCAGTACTTC
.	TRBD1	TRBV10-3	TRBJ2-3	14	CAISSGGGTDTQYF	TGTGCCATCAGTTCAGGGGGAGGCACAGATACGCAGTATTTT
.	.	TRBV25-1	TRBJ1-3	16	CASSESGGLGGNTIYF	TGTGCCAGCAGTGAATCGGGGGGGCTAGGAGGAAACACCATATATTTT
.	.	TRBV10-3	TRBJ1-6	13	CAISESRNSPLHF	TGTGCCATCAGTGAGTCAAGGAATTCACCCCTCCACTTT
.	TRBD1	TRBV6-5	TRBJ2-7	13	CASSAGGGNEQYF	TGTGCCAGCAGTGCAGGGGGCGGGAACGAGCAGTACTTC
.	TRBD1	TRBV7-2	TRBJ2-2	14	CASSPQGDTGELFF	TGTGCCAGCAGCCCCCAGGGGGACACCGGGGAGCTGTTTTTT
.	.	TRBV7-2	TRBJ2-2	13	CASSERGPGELFF	TGTGCCAGCAGCGAGAGGGGCCCCGGGGAGCTGTTTTTT
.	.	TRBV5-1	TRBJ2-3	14	CASSLPQGRDTQYF	TGCGCCAGCAGCTTGCCCCAGGGAAGAGATACGCAGTATTTT
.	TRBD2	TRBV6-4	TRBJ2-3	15	CASSAGTSGGGTQYF	TGTGCCAGCAGTGCCGGGACTAGCGGGGGGGGCACGCAGTATTTT
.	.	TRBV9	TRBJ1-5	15	CASSVVGRCNQPQHF	TGTGCCAGCAGCGTAGTTGGGCGGTGCAATCAGCCCCAGCATTTT
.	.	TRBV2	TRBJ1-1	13	CASSFQQVAEAFF	TGTGCCAGCAGTTTCCAACAGGTCGCTGAAGCTTTCTTT
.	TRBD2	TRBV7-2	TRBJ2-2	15	CASRRTSGGTGELFF	TGTGCCAGCAGAAGGACTAGCGGGGGTACCGGGGAGCTGTTTTTT
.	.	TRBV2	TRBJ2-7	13	CASGTSPYYEQYF	TGTGCCAGCGGGACTTCTCCTTACTACGAGCAGTACTTC
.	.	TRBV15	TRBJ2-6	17	CATSPTGQGPGANVLTF	TGTGCCACCAGCCCCACGGGCCAGGGTCCTGGGGCCAACGTCCTGACTTTC
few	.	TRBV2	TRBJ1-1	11	CASSEDTEAFF	TGTGCCAGCAGTGAGGACACTGAAGCTTTCTTT
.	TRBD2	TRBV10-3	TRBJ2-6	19	CAISAGTSGGASGANVLTF	TGTGCCATCAGTGCCGGGACTAGCGGGGGCGCCTCTGGGGCCAACGTCCTGACTTTC
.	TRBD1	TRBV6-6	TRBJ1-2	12	CASSWTGTGYTF	TGTGCCAGCAGTTGGACAGGGACTGGCTACACCTTC